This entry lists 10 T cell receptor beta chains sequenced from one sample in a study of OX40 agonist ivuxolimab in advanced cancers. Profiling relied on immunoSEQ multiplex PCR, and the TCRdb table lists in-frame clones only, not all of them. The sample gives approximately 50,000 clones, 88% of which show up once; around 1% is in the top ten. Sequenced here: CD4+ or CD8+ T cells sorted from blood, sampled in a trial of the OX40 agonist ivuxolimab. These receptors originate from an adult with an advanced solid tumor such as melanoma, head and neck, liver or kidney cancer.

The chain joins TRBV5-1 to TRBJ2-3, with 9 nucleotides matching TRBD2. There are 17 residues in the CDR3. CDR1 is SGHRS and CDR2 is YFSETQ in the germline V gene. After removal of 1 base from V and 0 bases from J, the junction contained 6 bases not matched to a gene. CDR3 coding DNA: TGCGCCAGCAGCTTGAAGACTAGCGGAACTAGCACAGATACGCAGTATTTT. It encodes CASSLKTSGTSTDTQYF.

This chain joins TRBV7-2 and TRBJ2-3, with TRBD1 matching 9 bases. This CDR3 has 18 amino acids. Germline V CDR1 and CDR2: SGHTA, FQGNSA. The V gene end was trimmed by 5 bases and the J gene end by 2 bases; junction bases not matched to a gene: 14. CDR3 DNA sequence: TGTGCCAGCAGCCGAGGGACAGGGAGTTGGCAAAACACAGATACGCAGTATTTT. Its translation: CASSRGTGSWQNTDTQYF.

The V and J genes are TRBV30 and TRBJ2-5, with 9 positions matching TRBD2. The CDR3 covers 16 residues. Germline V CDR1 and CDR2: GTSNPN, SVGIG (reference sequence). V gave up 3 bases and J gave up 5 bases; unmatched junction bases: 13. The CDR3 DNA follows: TGTGCCTGGAGCGGCCTGACTAGCGGAGGGGGGGAGACCCAGTACTTC. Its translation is CAWSGLTSGGGETQYF.

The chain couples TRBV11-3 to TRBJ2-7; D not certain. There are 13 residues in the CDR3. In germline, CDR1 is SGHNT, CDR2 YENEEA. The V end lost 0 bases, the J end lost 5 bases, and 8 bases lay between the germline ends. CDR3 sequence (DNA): TGTGCCAGCAGCTTAGAGGCCTTCGACGAGCAGTACTTC. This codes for CASSLEAFDEQYF.

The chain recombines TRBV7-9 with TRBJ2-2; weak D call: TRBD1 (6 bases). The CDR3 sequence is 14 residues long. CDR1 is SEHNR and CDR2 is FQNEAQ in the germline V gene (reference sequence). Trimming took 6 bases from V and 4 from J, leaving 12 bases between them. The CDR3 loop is CASREQGSTGELFF. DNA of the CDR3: TGTGCCAGCAGGGAACAGGGAAGCACCGGGGAGCTGTTTTTT.

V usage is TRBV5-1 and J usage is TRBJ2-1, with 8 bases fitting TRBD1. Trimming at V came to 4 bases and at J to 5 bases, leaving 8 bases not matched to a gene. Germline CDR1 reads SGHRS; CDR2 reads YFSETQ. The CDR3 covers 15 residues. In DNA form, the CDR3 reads TGCGCCAGCAGCAAAGGACAGGGTAACCACAATGAGCAGTTCTTC. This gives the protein CASSKGQGNHNEQFF.

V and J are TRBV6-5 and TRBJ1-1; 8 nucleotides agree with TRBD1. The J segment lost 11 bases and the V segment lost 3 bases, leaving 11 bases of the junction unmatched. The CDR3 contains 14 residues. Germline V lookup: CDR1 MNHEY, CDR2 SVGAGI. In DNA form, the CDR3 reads TGTGCCAGCAGTTATGGGGCAGGGGGCGCGTTCGCTTTCTTT. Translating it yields CASSYGAGGAFAFF.

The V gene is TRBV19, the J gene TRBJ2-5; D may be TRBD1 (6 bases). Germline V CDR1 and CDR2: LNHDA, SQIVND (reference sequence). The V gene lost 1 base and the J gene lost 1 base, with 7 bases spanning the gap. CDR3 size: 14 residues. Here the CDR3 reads CASSIARGQETQYF. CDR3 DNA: TGTGCCAGTAGTATAGCCAGGGGCCAAGAGACCCAGTACTTC.

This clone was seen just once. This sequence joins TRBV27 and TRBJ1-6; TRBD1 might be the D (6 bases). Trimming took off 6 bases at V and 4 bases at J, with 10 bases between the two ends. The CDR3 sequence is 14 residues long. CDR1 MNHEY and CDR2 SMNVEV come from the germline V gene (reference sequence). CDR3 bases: TGTGCCAGCAGCCGACAGGTTTATAATTCACCCCTCCACTTT. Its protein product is CASSRQVYNSPLHF.

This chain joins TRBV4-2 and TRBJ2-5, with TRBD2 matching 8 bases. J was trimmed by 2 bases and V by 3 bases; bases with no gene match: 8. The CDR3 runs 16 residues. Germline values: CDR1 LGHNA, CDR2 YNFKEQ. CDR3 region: CASSQTPSGQQETQYF. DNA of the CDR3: TGTGCCAGCAGCCAGACGCCTAGCGGGCAACAAGAGACCCAGTACTTC.